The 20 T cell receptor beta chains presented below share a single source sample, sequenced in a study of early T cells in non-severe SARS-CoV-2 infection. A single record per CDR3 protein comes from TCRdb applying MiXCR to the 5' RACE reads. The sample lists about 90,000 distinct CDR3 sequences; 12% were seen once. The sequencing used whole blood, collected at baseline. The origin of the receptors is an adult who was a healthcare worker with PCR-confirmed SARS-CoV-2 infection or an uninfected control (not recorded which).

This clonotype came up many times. In nucleotides, the CDR3 is TGCGCCAGCAGCTTGGACGGAGGGCCGTACAATGAGCAGTTCTTC. Protein product: CASSLDGGPYNEQFF. The rearrangement links TRBV5-1 to TRBJ2-1; a weak D match, TRBD2 (6 bases). The germline V gene encodes CDR1 SGHRS and CDR2 YFSETQ. Trimming pared 0 bases from V and 4 bases from J, leaving 11 bases between. This CDR3 is 15 amino acids long.

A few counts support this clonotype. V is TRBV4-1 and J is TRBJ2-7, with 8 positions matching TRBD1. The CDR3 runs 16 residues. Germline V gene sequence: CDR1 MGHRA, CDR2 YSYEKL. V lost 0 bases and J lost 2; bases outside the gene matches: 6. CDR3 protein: CASSQDIKDRAYEQYF. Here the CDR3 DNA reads TGCGCCAGCAGCCAAGATATTAAGGACAGGGCCTACGAGCAGTACTTC.

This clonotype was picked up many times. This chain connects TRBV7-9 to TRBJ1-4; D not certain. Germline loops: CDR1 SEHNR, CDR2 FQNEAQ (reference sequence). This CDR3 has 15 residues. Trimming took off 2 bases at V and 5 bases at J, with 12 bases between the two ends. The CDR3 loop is CASSLLAVGNEKLFF. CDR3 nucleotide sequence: TGTGCCAGCAGCTTATTAGCAGTGGGAAATGAAAAACTGTTTTTT. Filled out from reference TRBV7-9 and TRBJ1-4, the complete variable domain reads DTGVSQNPRHKITKRGQNVTFRCDPISEHNRLYWYRQTLGQGPEFLTYFQNEAQLEKSRLLSDRFSAERPKGSFSTLEIQRTEQGDSAMYLCASSLLAVGNEKLFFGSGTQLSVL.

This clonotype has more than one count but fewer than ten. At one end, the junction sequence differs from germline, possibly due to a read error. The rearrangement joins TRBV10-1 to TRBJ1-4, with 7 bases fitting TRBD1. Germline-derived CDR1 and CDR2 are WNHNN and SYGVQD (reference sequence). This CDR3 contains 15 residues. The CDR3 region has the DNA TGCGCCAGCAGTGAAGCTCAGGGGGAGATAAACTTTTGGAGTTTT. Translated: CASSEAQGEINFWSF.

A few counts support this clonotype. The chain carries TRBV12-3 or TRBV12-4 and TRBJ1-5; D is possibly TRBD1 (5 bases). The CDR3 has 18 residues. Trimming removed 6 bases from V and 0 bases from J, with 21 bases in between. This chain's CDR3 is CASSVGPSKALSNQPQHF. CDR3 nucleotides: TGTGCCAGCAGCGTGGGGCCGTCCAAGGCCCTTAGCAATCAGCCCCAGCATTTT.

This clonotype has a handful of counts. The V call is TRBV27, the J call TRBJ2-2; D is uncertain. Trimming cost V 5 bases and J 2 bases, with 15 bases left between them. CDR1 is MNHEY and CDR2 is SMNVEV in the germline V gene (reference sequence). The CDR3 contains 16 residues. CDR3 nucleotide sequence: TGTGCCAGCAGTCTAGGGCCCATACCTAACACCGGGGAGCTGTTTTTT. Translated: CASSLGPIPNTGELFF.

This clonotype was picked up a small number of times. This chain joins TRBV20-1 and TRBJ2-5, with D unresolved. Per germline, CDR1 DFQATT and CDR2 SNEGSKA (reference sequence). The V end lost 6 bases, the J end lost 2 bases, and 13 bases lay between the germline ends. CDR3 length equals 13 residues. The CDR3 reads CSAKLALQETQYF. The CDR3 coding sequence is TGCAGTGCAAAATTGGCCTTGCAAGAGACCCAGTACTTC.

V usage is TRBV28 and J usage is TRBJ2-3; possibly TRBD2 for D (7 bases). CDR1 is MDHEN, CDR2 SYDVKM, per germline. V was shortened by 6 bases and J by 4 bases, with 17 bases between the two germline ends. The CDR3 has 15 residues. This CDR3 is CASSSPRGGPDTQYF. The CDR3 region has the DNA TGTGCCAGCAGCTCCCCAAGGGGGGGCCCAGATACGCAGTATTTT.

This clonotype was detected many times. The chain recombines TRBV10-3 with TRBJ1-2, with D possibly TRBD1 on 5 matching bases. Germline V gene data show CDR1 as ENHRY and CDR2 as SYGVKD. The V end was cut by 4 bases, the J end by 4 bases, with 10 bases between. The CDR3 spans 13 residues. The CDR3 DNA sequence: TGTGCCATCAGTGCTGACAGAATCTATGGCTACACCTTC. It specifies CAISADRIYGYTF.

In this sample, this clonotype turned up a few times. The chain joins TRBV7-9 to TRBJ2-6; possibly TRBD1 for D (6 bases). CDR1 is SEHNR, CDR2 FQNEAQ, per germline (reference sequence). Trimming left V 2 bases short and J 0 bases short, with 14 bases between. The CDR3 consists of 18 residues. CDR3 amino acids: CASSLTGNFPSGANVLTF. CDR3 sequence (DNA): TGTGCCAGCAGCTTAACAGGGAATTTTCCCTCTGGGGCCAACGTCCTGACTTTC.

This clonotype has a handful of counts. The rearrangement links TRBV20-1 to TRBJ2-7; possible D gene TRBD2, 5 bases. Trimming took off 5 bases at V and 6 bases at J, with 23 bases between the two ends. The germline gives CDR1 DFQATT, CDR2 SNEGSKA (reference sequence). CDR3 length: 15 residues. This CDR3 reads CSAGGRTASLGEQYF. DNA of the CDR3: TGCAGTGCTGGAGGCCGCACAGCGTCCTTAGGCGAGCAGTACTTC.

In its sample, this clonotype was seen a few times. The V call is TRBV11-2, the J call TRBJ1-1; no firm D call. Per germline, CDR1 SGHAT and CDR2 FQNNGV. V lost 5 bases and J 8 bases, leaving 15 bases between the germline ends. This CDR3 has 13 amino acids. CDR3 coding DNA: TGTGCCAGCAGCCCGGGCAGGACGGGAGAAGCTTTCTTT. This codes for CASSPGRTGEAFF. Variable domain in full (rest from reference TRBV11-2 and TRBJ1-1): EAGVAQSPRYKIIEKRQSVAFWCNPISGHATLYWYQQILGQGPKLLIQFQNNGVVDDSQLPKDRFSAERLKGVDSTLKIQPAKLEDSAVYLCASSPGRTGEAFFGQGTRLTVV.

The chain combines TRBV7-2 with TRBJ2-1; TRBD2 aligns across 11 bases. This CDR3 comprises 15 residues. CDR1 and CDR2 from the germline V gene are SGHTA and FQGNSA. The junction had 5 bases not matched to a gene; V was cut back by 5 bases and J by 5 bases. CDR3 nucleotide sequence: TGTGCCAGCAGCCCCCGACTAGCGGGACACAATGAGCAGTTCTTC. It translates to CASSPRLAGHNEQFF.

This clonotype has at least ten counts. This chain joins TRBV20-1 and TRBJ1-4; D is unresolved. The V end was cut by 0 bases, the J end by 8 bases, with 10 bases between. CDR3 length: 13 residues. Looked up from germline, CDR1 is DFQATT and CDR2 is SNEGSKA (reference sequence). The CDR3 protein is CSARDLAGEKLFF. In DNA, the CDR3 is TGCAGTGCTAGAGATCTCGCGGGGGAAAAACTGTTTTTT.

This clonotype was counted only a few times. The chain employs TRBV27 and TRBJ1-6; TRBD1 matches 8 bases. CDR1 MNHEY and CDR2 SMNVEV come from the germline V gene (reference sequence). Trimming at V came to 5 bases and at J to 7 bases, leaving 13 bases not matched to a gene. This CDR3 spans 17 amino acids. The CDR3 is CASSLTGGGSWNSPLHF. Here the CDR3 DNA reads TGTGCCAGCAGTCTCACAGGGGGAGGTTCCTGGAATTCACCCCTCCACTTT.

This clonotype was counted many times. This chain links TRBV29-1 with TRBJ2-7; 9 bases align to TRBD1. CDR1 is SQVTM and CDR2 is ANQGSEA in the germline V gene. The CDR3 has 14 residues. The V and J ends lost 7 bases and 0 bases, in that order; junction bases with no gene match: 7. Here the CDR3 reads CSARDRENSYEQYF. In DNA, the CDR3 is TGCAGCGCACGGGACAGGGAAAACTCCTACGAGCAGTACTTC.

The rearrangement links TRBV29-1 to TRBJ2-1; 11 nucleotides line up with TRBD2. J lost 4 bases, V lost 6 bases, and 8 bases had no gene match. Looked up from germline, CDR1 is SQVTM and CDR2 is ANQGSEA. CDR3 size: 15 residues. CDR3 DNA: TGCAGCGTCGATGGGACTAGCGGAATATACAATGAGCAGTTCTTC. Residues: CSVDGTSGIYNEQFF.

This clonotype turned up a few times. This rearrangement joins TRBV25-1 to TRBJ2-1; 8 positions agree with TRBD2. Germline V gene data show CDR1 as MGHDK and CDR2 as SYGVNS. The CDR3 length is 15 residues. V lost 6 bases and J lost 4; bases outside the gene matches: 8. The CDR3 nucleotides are TGTGCCAGCAGGGGCTCTAGCGGGCCTTACAATGAGCAGTTCTTC. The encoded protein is CASRGSSGPYNEQFF.

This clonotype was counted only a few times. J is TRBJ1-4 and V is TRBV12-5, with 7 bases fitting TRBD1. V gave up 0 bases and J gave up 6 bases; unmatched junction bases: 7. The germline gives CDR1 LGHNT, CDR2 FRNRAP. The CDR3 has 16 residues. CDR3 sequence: CASGLVSDREDEKLFF. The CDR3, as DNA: TGTGCTAGTGGTTTGGTCTCTGACAGGGAGGATGAAAAACTGTTTTTT.

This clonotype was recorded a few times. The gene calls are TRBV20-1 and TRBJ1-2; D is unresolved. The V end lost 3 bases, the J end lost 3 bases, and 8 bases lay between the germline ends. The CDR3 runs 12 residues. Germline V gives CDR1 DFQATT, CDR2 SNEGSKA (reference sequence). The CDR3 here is CSASQVDYGYTF. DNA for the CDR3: TGCAGTGCTAGCCAGGTTGACTATGGCTACACCTTC.